This TCR beta chain was documented in a study of blood T cell repertoires in COVID-19. Study summary: The samples span acute and convalescent COVID-19 from the United States, Italy and Spain. The cDNA or gDNA used as material had been derived from T cells, B-cell-depleted T cells, or PBMCs.

Original processing methods: Estimates of nucleated cell counts were drawn from the amplification of reference gene primers. Sequencing used immunoSEQ multiplex PCR; TCRdb keeps in-frame clones, though not all of them. Clonal size and the V and J genes are those of that table, whereas D and trimming came from the DNA. The data contain about 140,000 clones, roughly 86% of them singletons. The CDR3 totals 14 residues. From germline, CDR1 is PRHDT and CDR2 FYEKMQ (reference sequence). Losses at the gene ends were 3 bases for V and 8 bases for J; bases not matched to a gene: 8. The TCR sequence derives from a woman aged 45 to 65 with acute or convalescent COVID-19. Sequencing input: peripheral blood. The chain links TRBV13 to TRBJ1-2, with 8 bases aligning to TRBD1. CDR3 region: CASSFRTGTLGYTF. CDR3 DNA: TGTGCCAGCAGCTTCCGGACAGGGACGTTAGGCTACACCTTC.